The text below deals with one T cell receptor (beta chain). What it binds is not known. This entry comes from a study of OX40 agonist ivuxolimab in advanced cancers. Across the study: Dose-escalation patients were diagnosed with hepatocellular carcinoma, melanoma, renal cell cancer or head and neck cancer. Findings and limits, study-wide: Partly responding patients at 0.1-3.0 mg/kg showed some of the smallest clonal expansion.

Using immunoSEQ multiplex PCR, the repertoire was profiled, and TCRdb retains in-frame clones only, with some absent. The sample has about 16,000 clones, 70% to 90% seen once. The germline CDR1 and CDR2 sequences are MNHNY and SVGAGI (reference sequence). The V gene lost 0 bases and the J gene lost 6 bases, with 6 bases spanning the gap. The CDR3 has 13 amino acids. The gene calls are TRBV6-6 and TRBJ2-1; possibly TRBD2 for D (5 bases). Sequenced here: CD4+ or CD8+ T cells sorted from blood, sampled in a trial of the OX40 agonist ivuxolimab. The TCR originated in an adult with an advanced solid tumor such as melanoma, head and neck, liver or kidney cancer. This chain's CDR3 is CASSYSAGNEQFF. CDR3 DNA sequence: TGTGCCAGCAGTTACTCGGCGGGCAATGAGCAGTTCTTC.